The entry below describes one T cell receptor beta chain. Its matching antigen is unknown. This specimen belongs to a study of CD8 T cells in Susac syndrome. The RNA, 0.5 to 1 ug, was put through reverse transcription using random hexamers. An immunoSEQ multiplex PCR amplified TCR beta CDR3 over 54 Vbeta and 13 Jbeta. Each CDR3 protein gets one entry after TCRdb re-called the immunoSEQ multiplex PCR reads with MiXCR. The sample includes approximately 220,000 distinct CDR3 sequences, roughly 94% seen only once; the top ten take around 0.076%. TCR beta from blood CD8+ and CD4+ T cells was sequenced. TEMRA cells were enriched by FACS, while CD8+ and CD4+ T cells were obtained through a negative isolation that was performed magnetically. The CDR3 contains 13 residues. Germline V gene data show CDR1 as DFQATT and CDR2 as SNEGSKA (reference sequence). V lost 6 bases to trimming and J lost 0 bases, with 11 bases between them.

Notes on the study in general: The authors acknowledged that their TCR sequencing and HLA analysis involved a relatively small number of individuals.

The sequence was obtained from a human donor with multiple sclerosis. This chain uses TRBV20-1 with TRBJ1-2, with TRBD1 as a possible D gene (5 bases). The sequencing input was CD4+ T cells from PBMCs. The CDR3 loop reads CSATGPSNYGYTF. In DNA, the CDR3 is TGCAGTGCAACGGGGCCCTCTAACTATGGCTACACCTTC.